This T cell receptor beta chain was obtained from a study of T cells in Graves' hyperthyroidism and ophthalmopathy (dated by TCRdb to between 2017 and 2020). With regard to the full study: Peripheral blood was collected at initial diagnosis, before any treatment. The 100 or so discovery patients were randomly split 7:3 into training and test sets. Once sampling was done, hyperthyroidism patients were given methimazole at a starting dose of 30 mg daily, whereas ophthalmopathy patients were given high-dose intravenous methylprednisolone. Thyroid tissue and blood T-cell repertoires from six Graves' hyperthyroidism patients were also compared in the study. The paper reports TCR Vbeta CDR3 sequencing of some 140 peripheral blood samples: around 41 ophthalmopathy, about 75 hyperthyroidism and about 17 progressor patients. Prospective prediction of ophthalmopathy was tested in an independent validation cohort of about 19 hyperthyroidism patients and 17 patients who later progressed to ophthalmopathy. To identify TCR V-J signatures that set the groups apart, the researchers used a discovery cohort of about a hundred patients, made up of 40 to 45 with Graves' ophthalmopathy and some 56 with stable Graves' hyperthyroidism.

The TCR beta CDR3 regions were amplified from the RNA transcripts. The TCR CDR3 was subjected to a first round of RT-PCR using the HTBI primer set and the Qiagen OneStep RT-PCR kit. Libraries were constructed in a second round of multiplex PCR, after which size selection and purification were performed. The libraries were sequenced on an Illumina HiSeq2000 using paired-end 100 bp reads. As for how the authors treated the data: SOAPnuke was used to process the raw data, throwing out any read that contained adapters or uncalled bases, had a mean Phred below 15, or lacked an exact constant-primer or identifier match. COPE v1.2.5 was used to merge the high-quality paired reads, and each unique nucleotide sequence was defined as a clonotype. Clonotypes were aligned to IMGT TRBV, TRBD and TRBJ reference segments using MiTCR v1.1. Only V-J combinations with frequency above 0.0001, covering about 99% of repertoires, were analysed. The TCS score was defined as the ratio of F50 (clonal expansion) to E x V (chaos), calculated using BLOSUM62-based TCRdist between CDR3 peptides within each V-J. Welch's t-statistics and random forest reduced just over 500 V-J features to roughly 13, which were used in a naive Bayes classifier (R e1071). Starting from the raw public reads, TCRdb applied fastp trimming at Q25, assembled clones with MiXCR and retained in-frame beta chains. Rows with one shared CDR3 protein collapse into an entry with the most common genes and DNA. TCRdb, not the authors, supplied the V and J calls. The sample contains some 250,000 distinct CDR3 sequences, 15% of them found a single time. Of the sample, 30% is held by the ten largest clones.

The junction shows trimming of 3 bases on V and 5 bases on J, and the gene matches do not reach 4 bases of it. Via the germline V gene, CDR1 is SGHDT and CDR2 YYEEEE. The CDR3 spans 13 residues, from the cysteine through the phenylalanine. Only CDR3 DNA remains: 39 bases, in frame from the first base. Study-level results and caveats: Sample size was not statistically predetermined, and blinding of investigators to group allocation was not performed. In validation, progression to ophthalmopathy was predicted by the model with nearly 71% sensitivity and approximately 78% specificity, a median of roughly 6.4 months before onset. Most expanded thyroid clonotypes (frequency above 0.001) were also found in blood, which suggests that blood repertoires may mirror thyroid immune responses. Ophthalmopathy was separated from stable hyperthyroidism by a 13 V-J signature model, with around 90% sensitivity and approximately 84% specificity obtained in cross-validation and 80%/75% obtained in testing.

Hyperthyroidism patients were newly diagnosed, with disease duration under 2 months, and aged 18 to 65 years. The study excluded patients with uncontrolled infections, other autoimmune diseases, pregnancy or lactation. Diagnoses were established on the basis of clinical symptoms, serum thyroxine and TRAb, thyroid ultrasound, and orbital computed tomography. Blood from progressor patients was collected at the time of first diagnosis with hyperthyroidism, before any ophthalmopathy symptoms had appeared. PBMCs were isolated from about 9.1 ml of fresh peripheral blood by Ficoll-Paque density gradient centrifugation. Progressor patients were defined as those initially diagnosed with Graves' hyperthyroidism in whom ophthalmopathy developed during follow-up. Total RNA was extracted with Trizol reagent, and quality was checked on an Agilent 2100 Bioanalyzer. This clonotype has a handful of counts. Its cognate antigen has yet to be identified. No base-level quality is on record; no much larger clone is a single base apart.

Material for sequencing was blood. This receptor chain uses TRBV5-6 and TRBJ2-7; the central 8 bases match TRBD1. The source of this sequence is a woman aged 45-60 years with Graves' hyperthyroidism that later progressed to Graves' ophthalmopathy. The CDR3 is CASSSDRGDEQYF. The DNA is TGTGCCAGCAGCTCCGACAGGGGCGACGAGCAGTACTTC.